This T cell receptor (beta chain) stems from a study of memory CD4+ T cells and cytomegalovirus serostatus. The method was immunoSEQ multiplex PCR; TCRdb's version includes in-frame clones alone and lacks a portion of them. The sample shows under 65,000 clones, roughly 78% of them seen only once. Single viable CD3+CD4+CD8-CD45RO+ cells were sorted as the memory CD4+ T cells. CDR1 is SGHTA and CDR2 is FQGNSA in the germline V gene. Trimming took 0 bases from V and 6 from J, leaving 3 bases between them. CDR3 size: 12 residues. The specimen sequenced was memory CD4+ T cells from blood. The chain joins TRBV7-2 to TRBJ2-1; D is unresolved. This receptor was obtained from an adult in good health and CMV-seronegative. CDR3 residues: CASSLAANEQFF. The CDR3 DNA sequence: TGTGCCAGCAGCTTAGCCGCCAATGAGCAGTTCTTC.